Following are 19 T cell receptor beta chains from one sample sequenced in a study of naive and memory T cell subsets. An oligonucleotide containing a UMI was ligated to the 3' end of TCR cDNA. Ligated cDNA underwent four rounds of PCR with nested alpha and beta constant region primers and SP2. TCRdb processed the 5' RACE reads anew with MiXCR; each CDR3 protein has one entry. This table has about 32,000 distinct CDR3 sequences, about a sixth appearing once. Receptor source: a female donor in good health.

This clonotype was seen many times. This chain connects TRBV6-5 to TRBJ2-1, with 10 bases that match TRBD2. V shed 2 bases and J 6 bases; nucleotides not matched to a gene: 4. The CDR3 contains 15 residues. Germline assignment: CDR1 MNHEY and CDR2 SVGAGI. The CDR3 here is CASSYPAGGRNEQFF. The CDR3 region has the DNA TGTGCCAGCAGTTACCCAGCGGGGGGGCGCAATGAGCAGTTCTTC.

V gene TRBV5-1 combines with J gene TRBJ1-1, with D possibly TRBD1 on 5 matching bases. Trimming left V 1 base short and J 1 base short, with 8 bases between. The CDR3 has 14 amino acids. Germline V gives CDR1 SGHRS, CDR2 YFSETQ. CDR3: CASSLPGQNTEAFF. For the CDR3, the DNA is TGCGCCAGCAGCTTGCCAGGGCAGAACACTGAAGCTTTCTTT.

This clonotype showed up just a few times. The chain has TRBV20-1 and TRBJ1-6; D uncertain. Germline CDR1 is DFQATT and CDR2 is SNEGSKA (reference sequence). The CDR3 spans 16 residues. The V end was cut by 0 bases, the J end by 5 bases, with 14 bases between. CDR3 sequence reads: CSARDESGPNNSPLHF. The CDR3 nucleotides are TGCAGTGCTAGAGATGAATCCGGGCCCAATAATTCACCCCTCCACTTT.

The chain couples TRBV6-6 to TRBJ1-1; D gene ambiguous. V was cut by 2 bases and J by 8 bases, with 9 bases left in between. Germline V gene lookup returns CDR1 MNHNY and CDR2 SVGAGI (reference sequence). This CDR3 comprises 12 residues. CDR3: CASSYDVREAFF. The CDR3 DNA sequence: TGTGCCAGCAGTTACGACGTGAGGGAAGCTTTCTTT.

The rearrangement joins TRBV7-2 to TRBJ1-5, with D possibly TRBD1 on 5 matching bases. This CDR3 contains 13 residues. V was shortened by 2 bases and J by 5 bases, with 7 bases between the two germline ends. CDR1 SGHTA and CDR2 FQGNSA come from the germline V gene. CDR3 in DNA: TGTGCCAGCAGCTTATTCAGGGATCAGCCCCAGCATTTT. Its protein is CASSLFRDQPQHF. Drawing the rest from reference TRBV7-2 and TRBJ1-5, the complete variable domain is GAGVSQSPSNKVTEKGKDVELRCDPISGHTALYWYRQSLGQGLEFLIYFQGNSAPDKSGLPSDRFSAERTGGSVSTLTIQRTQQEDSAVYLCASSLFRDQPQHFGDGTRLSIL.

This clonotype was seen at least ten times. The chain recombines TRBV20-1 with TRBJ2-7; TRBD2 aligns across 8 bases. The germline CDR1 and CDR2 sequences are DFQATT and SNEGSKA (reference sequence). The CDR3 runs to 15 residues. The trim removed 4 bases at V and 6 bases at J, leaving 14 bases unmatched. The CDR3 loop is CSAILAGGPGREQYF. CDR3 in DNA: TGCAGTGCTATTCTCGCGGGGGGCCCTGGGCGCGAGCAGTACTTC.

This clonotype came up a few times. The chain has TRBV28 and TRBJ1-6; maybe TRBD1 (6 bases). V lost 4 bases and J lost 7, with 17 bases in between. The germline CDR1 and CDR2 sequences are MDHEN and SYDVKM. The CDR3 extends over 16 amino acids. CDR3 region: CASSSEQGRGNSPLHF. The CDR3 DNA reads TGTGCCAGCAGTTCCGAACAGGGAAGGGGGAATTCACCCCTCCACTTT.

This clonotype was recorded at least ten times. V usage is TRBV6-6 and J usage is TRBJ2-7; no definite D call. The CDR3 covers 15 residues. With 4 bases removed from V and 1 base from J, the gap between germline ends came to 14 bases. CDR1 and CDR2 from the germline V gene are MNHNY and SVGAGI (reference sequence). This CDR3 reads CASSWEVRPSYEQYF. The CDR3, as DNA: TGTGCCAGCAGTTGGGAAGTCCGCCCTTCCTACGAGCAGTACTTC.

The CDR3 here is CASMTSGGLSSYNEQFF. The CDR3 DNA sequence: TGTGCCAGCATGACTAGCGGGGGGCTAAGCTCCTACAATGAGCAGTTCTTC. This chain uses TRBV25-1 with TRBJ2-1, with 13 bases matching TRBD2. The CDR3 runs 17 residues. CDR1 is MGHDK and CDR2 is SYGVNS in the germline V gene. With 7 bases clipped from V and 0 bases from J, the junction kept 6 bases outside the gene matches. The entire variable domain, with the rest obtained from reference TRBV25-1 and TRBJ2-1, is as follows: EADIYQTPRYLVIGTGKKITLECSQTMGHDKMYWYQQDPGMELHLIHYSYGVNSTEKGDLSSESTVSRIRTEHFPLTLESARPSHTSQYLCASMTSGGLSSYNEQFFGPGTRLTVL.

This clonotype was counted ten times or more. This rearrangement joins TRBV12-3 or TRBV12-4 to TRBJ2-7; 8 bases match TRBD1. This CDR3 comprises 12 residues. V trimming: 4 bases; J trimming: 8 bases; junction bases outside the gene matches: 4. The CDR3 sequence: CASSSGQGQQYF. In DNA, the CDR3 is TGTGCCAGCAGTTCAGGACAGGGCCAGCAGTACTTC.

The chain links TRBV6-2 or TRBV6-3 to TRBJ1-1; D is perhaps TRBD1 (5 bases). V lost 2 bases and J 3 bases, leaving 10 bases between the germline ends. Germline V CDR1 and CDR2: MNHEY, SVGEGT. This CDR3 region has 14 residues. DNA of the CDR3: TGTGCCAGCAGTTACGGTGGGGGATACACTGAAGCTTTCTTT. Protein product: CASSYGGGYTEAFF.

The chain joins TRBV6-5 to TRBJ2-5; tentative D call: TRBD1 (6 bases). There are 15 residues in the CDR3. Per the germline V gene, CDR1 is MNHEY and CDR2 is SVGAGI. V dropped 1 base and J dropped 1 base, with 10 bases sitting between them. This chain's CDR3 is CASSYLQGGQETQYF. The CDR3 DNA follows: TGTGCCAGCAGTTACTTACAGGGTGGCCAAGAGACCCAGTACTTC.

The V gene is TRBV6-5, the J gene TRBJ1-1, with D hard to call. Trimming left V 2 bases short and J 3 bases short, with 7 bases between. The CDR3 sequence is 13 residues long. Germline CDR1 MNHEY, CDR2 SVGAGI. CDR3 nucleotides: TGTGCCAGCAGTTACGTCGAGCACACTGAAGCTTTCTTT. This gives the protein CASSYVEHTEAFF.

The chain has TRBV27 and TRBJ1-1, with 10 bases lining up with TRBD1. V was clipped by 5 bases and J by 11 bases; unmatched bases: 8. Germline CDR1 reads MNHEY; CDR2 reads SMNVEV (reference sequence). This CDR3 is 13 amino acids long. The CDR3 DNA sequence: TGTGCCAGCAGTGACCGGGACAGGGGTTCGGCTTTCTTT. Translation gives CASSDRDRGSAFF.

V and J are TRBV5-1 and TRBJ2-5; perhaps TRBD2 as D (6 bases). Per the germline V gene, CDR1 is SGHRS and CDR2 is YFSETQ. There are 14 residues in the CDR3. The germline V and J ends were trimmed by 7 bases and 2 bases, with 15 bases remaining between them. The CDR3 sequence: CASVRRDFQETQYF. CDR3 nucleotide sequence: TGCGCCAGCGTCCGGAGGGACTTTCAAGAGACCCAGTACTTC.

Ten or more counts support this clonotype. This sequence joins TRBV29-1 and TRBJ2-5; D ambiguous. The germline gives CDR1 SQVTM, CDR2 ANQGSEA. The CDR3 runs to 12 residues. V was clipped by 4 bases and J by 5 bases, with 11 bases between them. CDR3 in DNA: TGCAGCGTTGGGTACGGAATGGAGACCCAGTACTTC. It yields the protein CSVGYGMETQYF.

The rearrangement joins TRBV6-5 to TRBJ1-2; D remains unclear. This CDR3 has 14 residues. Trimming left V 0 bases short and J 4 bases short, with 9 bases between. Germline CDR1 and CDR2: MNHEY and SVGAGI. The CDR3 sequence is CASSYSKQFYGYTF. The DNA for the CDR3 is TGTGCCAGCAGTTACTCGAAACAGTTCTATGGCTACACCTTC.

The chain carries TRBV5-1 and TRBJ1-4; D possibly corresponds to TRBD1 (5 bases). Germline CDR1 is SGHRS and CDR2 is YFSETQ. The CDR3 is 17 amino acids. V lost 4 bases and J 7 bases, leaving 23 bases between the germline ends. The CDR3 DNA follows: TGCGCCAGCAGCCCAGGGACCGCCGGTGGGTTTGGTGAAAAACTGTTTTTT. Translating gives CASSPGTAGGFGEKLFF.

This clonotype has a count of ten or more. This CDR3 reads CASSYGTTGDTEAFF. Written as DNA, the CDR3 is TGTGCCAGCAGCTACGGAACCACCGGGGACACTGAAGCTTTCTTT. V usage is TRBV11-3 and J usage is TRBJ1-1; D remains unclear. The CDR3 loop spans 15 amino acids. CDR1 SGHNT and CDR2 YENEEA come from the germline V gene. V was pared by 4 bases and J by 3 bases, with 15 bases between.